The present T cell receptor (beta chain) was sequenced within a study of T cell responses to AZD1222 COVID-19 vaccine. Measured with immunoSEQ multiplex PCR; TCRdb has only the in-frame clones, and not every one. In the table there are some 200,000 clones, about 94% of which are singletons. With 6 bases removed from V and 8 bases from J, the gap between germline ends came to 20 bases. This CDR3 region has 15 residues. Per the germline V gene, CDR1 is SGHTS and CDR2 is YDEGEE. The origin of this receptor is an adult who received the AZD1222 COVID-19 vaccine. The chain combines TRBV5-8 with TRBJ1-4, with D unclear. Source: peripheral blood, taken 28 days after the second AZD1222 dose. CDR3 nucleotides: TGTGCCAGCAACTCGAGAAGACTCACCACCGAAAAACTGTTTTTT. Translating it yields CASNSRRLTTEKLFF.